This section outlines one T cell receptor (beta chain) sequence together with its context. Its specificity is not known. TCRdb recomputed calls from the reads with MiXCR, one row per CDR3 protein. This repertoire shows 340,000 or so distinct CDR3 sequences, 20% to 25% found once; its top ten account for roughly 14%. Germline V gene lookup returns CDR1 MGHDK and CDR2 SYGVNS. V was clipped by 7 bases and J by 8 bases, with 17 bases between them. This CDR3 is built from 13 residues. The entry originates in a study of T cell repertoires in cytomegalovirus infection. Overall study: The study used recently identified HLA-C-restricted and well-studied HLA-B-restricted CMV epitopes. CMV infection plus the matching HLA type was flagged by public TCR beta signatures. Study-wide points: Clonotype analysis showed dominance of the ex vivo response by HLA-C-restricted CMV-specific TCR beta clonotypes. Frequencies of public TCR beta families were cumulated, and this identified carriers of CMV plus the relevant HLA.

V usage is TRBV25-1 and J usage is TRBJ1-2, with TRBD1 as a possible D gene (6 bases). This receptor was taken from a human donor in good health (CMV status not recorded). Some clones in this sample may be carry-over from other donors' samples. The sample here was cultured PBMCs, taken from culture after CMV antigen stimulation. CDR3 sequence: CASTDARGGGYTF. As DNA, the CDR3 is TGTGCCAGCACGGACGCGAGGGGGGGCGGCTACACCTTC.